This entry lists 18 T cell receptor beta chains sequenced from one sample in a study of T cell repertoires in cytomegalovirus infection. In TCRdb, the reads were re-called with MiXCR into one record per CDR3 protein. Here the sample spans approximately 750,000 distinct CDR3 sequences, 35% being singletons. Sequencing used PBMCs. The receptors were gathered from a human donor in good health (CMV status not recorded). Some clones in this sample may be carry-over from other donors' samples.

This rearrangement joins TRBV7-3 to TRBJ1-2, with 7 positions matching TRBD1. The CDR3 consists of 14 residues. From germline, CDR1 is SGHTA and CDR2 FQGTGA. The V segment lost 6 bases and the J segment 6 bases; nucleotides outside the gene matches: 10. This CDR3 reads CASRRGRGSDGYTF. Here the CDR3 DNA reads TGTGCCAGCAGGAGGGGGCGCGGATCTGATGGCTACACCTTC.

The genes are TRBV5-1 and TRBJ1-5, with TRBD1 matching over 7 bases. Trimming took 4 bases from V and 6 from J; bases not matched to a gene: 10. The germline gives CDR1 SGHRS, CDR2 YFSETQ. The CDR3 is 15 amino acids. The CDR3 DNA reads TGCGCCAGCAGCGTCCAGGGGGTGGGCGGTCAGCCCCAGCATTTT. Translation: CASSVQGVGGQPQHF.

CDR3 in amino acids: CASTGLVSYEQYF. DNA for the CDR3: TGTGCCAGCACCGGGCTGGTCTCCTACGAGCAGTACTTC. The chain couples TRBV6-2 or TRBV6-3 to TRBJ2-7; D is ambiguous. Germline V gene data show CDR1 as MNHEY and CDR2 as SVGEGT. V lost 7 bases and J 0 bases, leaving 10 bases between the germline ends. The CDR3 extends over 13 amino acids.

This chain links TRBV9 with TRBJ2-4, with TRBD1 matching over 7 bases. This CDR3 has 16 amino acids. Germline V gene data show CDR1 as SGDLS and CDR2 as YYNGEE. J was trimmed by 2 bases and V by 0 bases; bases with no gene match: 5. The CDR3 loop is CASSVEGGDTKNIQYF. The CDR3 DNA reads as TGTGCCAGCAGCGTAGAAGGGGGCGACACCAAAAACATTCAGTACTTC.

This clonotype was seen at least ten times. The V call is TRBV7-8, the J call TRBJ2-2; 10 positions match TRBD2. The J segment lost 7 bases and the V segment lost 0 bases, leaving 17 bases of the junction unmatched. The CDR3 has 20 amino acids. The germline V gene encodes CDR1 SGHVS and CDR2 FQNEAQ. CDR3 DNA: TGTGCCAGCAGCTTAGCTTCATGGAGCGGGAGGGCCCGGATTGGCGGGGAGCTGTTTTTT. Its protein product is CASSLASWSGRARIGGELFF.

The CDR3 DNA sequence: TGTGCCAGCAGCCGCCCTATAACAGGGCGGCAAAATCAGCCCCAGCATTTT. The encoded protein is CASSRPITGRQNQPQHF. The chain couples TRBV7-3 to TRBJ1-5, with a tentative D call TRBD1 (6 bases). Germline CDR1 is SGHTA and CDR2 is FQGTGA. V lost 5 bases to trimming and J lost 4 bases, with 21 bases between them. The CDR3 runs to 17 residues.

This clonotype turned up a few times. The V and J genes are TRBV29-1 and TRBJ2-7, with TRBD2 matching over 12 bases. V lost 6 bases to trimming and J lost 4 bases; unmatched junction nucleotides: 7. The V gene's germline CDR1 is SQVTM and CDR2 ANQGSEA. The CDR3 runs 14 residues. In DNA, the CDR3 is TGCAGCGTGAGGACTAGCGGGAACCAGTACGAGCAGTACTTC. Protein product: CSVRTSGNQYEQYF.

V and J are TRBV12-3 or TRBV12-4 and TRBJ2-2; 8 nucleotides agree with TRBD2. Unmatched junction bases numbered 9, after V lost 7 bases and J lost 5 bases. This CDR3 has 15 amino acids. The CDR3 loop reads CASIPSGGRTGELFF. As DNA, the CDR3 is TGTGCCAGCATCCCGTCGGGGGGGCGAACCGGGGAGCTGTTTTTT.

J is TRBJ1-1 and V is TRBV12-5; D remains ambiguous. Trimming removed 11 bases at V and 1 base at J, with 20 bases between. Germline CDR1 is LGHNT and CDR2 is FRNRAP. CDR3 length equals 15 residues. CDR3 in DNA: TGTGCTGGATGGGCCTTTTGTCTGGGGAACACTGAAGCTTTCTTT. Its translation is CAGWAFCLGNTEAFF.

This sequence joins TRBV6-2 or TRBV6-3 and TRBJ1-5, with D unclear. The CDR3 consists of 12 residues. V was pared by 2 bases and J by 6 bases, with 5 bases between. Germline loops: CDR1 MNHEY, CDR2 SVGEGT. The CDR3 spells CASSYPLQPQHF. The CDR3 coding sequence is TGTGCCAGCAGTTACCCTCTTCAGCCCCAGCATTTT.

The rearrangement links TRBV10-3 to TRBJ1-6; D remains ambiguous. The V and J ends lost 0 bases and 9 bases respectively, with 3 bases between them. Per germline, CDR1 ENHRY and CDR2 SYGVKD. The CDR3 contains 12 residues. CDR3 loop: CAISESSSPLHF. CDR3 nucleotide sequence: TGTGCCATCAGTGAGTCAAGTTCACCCCTCCACTTT.

This clonotype was detected only a few times. This chain joins TRBV7-9 and TRBJ2-2; D possibly corresponds to TRBD2 (5 bases). Germline V gene sequence: CDR1 SEHNR, CDR2 FQNEAQ (reference sequence). Trimming removed 2 bases at V and 5 bases at J, with 9 bases between. This CDR3 contains 14 residues. CDR3 sequence (DNA): TGTGCCAGCAGCTTAATTGCGGGTACCGGGGAGCTGTTTTTT. Protein sequence: CASSLIAGTGELFF.

The chain recombines TRBV7-6 with TRBJ1-1, with 7 bases matching TRBD1. Germline V lookup: CDR1 SGHVS, CDR2 FNYEAQ. The CDR3 has 14 amino acids. V lost 2 bases, J lost 6 bases, and 6 bases stayed unmatched. The CDR3 reads CASSLSRGKAEAFF. The CDR3 DNA reads as TGTGCCAGCAGCTTAAGCAGGGGGAAAGCTGAAGCTTTCTTT.

V usage is TRBV20-1 and J usage is TRBJ1-5; D might be TRBD1 (6 bases). The V gene lost 4 bases and the J gene lost 6 bases, with 13 bases spanning the gap. The germline CDR1 and CDR2 sequences are DFQATT and SNEGSKA (reference sequence). CDR3 length: 13 amino acids. The CDR3 protein is CSAMGDKGQPQHF. CDR3 coding DNA: TGCAGTGCTATGGGGGACAAAGGTCAGCCCCAGCATTTT.

The chain uses TRBV2 and TRBJ2-5, with D perhaps TRBD1 (6 bases). The CDR3 length is 16 residues. From germline, CDR1 is SNHLY and CDR2 FYNNEI. V gave up 1 base and J gave up 4 bases, with 16 bases separating them. CDR3 DNA sequence: TGTGCCAGCAGTGAAGAAAGAACAGGGTATGGAGAGACCCAGTACTTC. Translation: CASSEERTGYGETQYF.

This clonotype was seen more than once but under ten times. The gene calls are TRBV6-8 and TRBJ2-1, with D perhaps TRBD1 (5 bases). This CDR3 contains 13 residues. Germline V gene data show CDR1 as MNHGY and CDR2 as SAAAGT. Deletions cut 6 bases from V and 0 bases from J, with 6 bases between. Written as DNA, the CDR3 is TGTGCCAGCAGAGGGGACTCCTACAATGAGCAGTTCTTC. It translates to CASRGDSYNEQFF.

The sample holds a few counts of this clonotype. The chain links TRBV6-5 to TRBJ2-6; D remains ambiguous. This CDR3 is built from 13 residues. V lost 7 bases, J lost 1 base, and 5 bases lay in between. Per germline, CDR1 MNHEY and CDR2 SVGAGI. CDR3 bases: TGTGCCAGCATGTTATCTGGGGCCAACGTCCTGACTTTC. Translating it yields CASMLSGANVLTF.

The chain is built from TRBV7-8 and TRBJ2-7; D ambiguous. The germline CDR1 and CDR2 sequences are SGHVS and FQNEAQ. The CDR3 extends over 14 amino acids. Trimming stripped 4 bases from V and 2 bases from J, with 12 bases between. CDR3 coding DNA: TGTGCCAGCAGCTCGCCGGGCACCACCTACGAGCAGTACTTC. This encodes CASSSPGTTYEQYF.